This entry lists 28 T cell receptor beta chains sequenced from one sample in a study of technical replicates of blood from a few donors. Repertoires were generated with immunoSEQ multiplex PCR, while TCRdb's copy carries only in-frame clones and drops some. The sample comprises around 93,000 clones, around 93% of which are singletons, and around 0.3% rests with the top ten. Material: T cells isolated from PBMCs. These receptors came from a human donor in good health.

The chain uses TRBV14 and TRBJ2-7, with D perhaps TRBD1 (5 bases). Germline V gives CDR1 SGHDN, CDR2 FVKESK. Trimming pared 1 base from V and 2 bases from J, leaving 9 bases between. The CDR3 length is 14 residues. CDR3 in amino acids: CASSQGRVPYEQYF. As DNA, the CDR3 is TGTGCCAGCAGCCAAGGCAGGGTCCCCTACGAGCAGTACTTC.

The chain uses TRBV4-3 and TRBJ2-1; perhaps TRBD1 as D (6 bases). There are 15 residues in the CDR3. The V and J ends lost 1 base and 7 bases respectively, with 14 bases between them. CDR1 LGHNA and CDR2 YSLEER come from the germline V gene. CDR3 nucleotides: TGCGCCAGCAGCCAAGGGGTACAGGGTATTAATGAGCAGTTCTTC. Protein product: CASSQGVQGINEQFF.

This chain uses TRBV15 with TRBJ1-2; D call uncertain. This CDR3 is built from 16 residues. Germline assignment: CDR1 LNHNV and CDR2 YYDKDF (reference sequence). V dropped 0 bases and J dropped 0 bases, with 11 bases sitting between them. DNA for the CDR3: TGTGCCACCAGCAGAGACCGGGGTACAGCTAACTATGGCTACACCTTC. Protein sequence: CATSRDRGTANYGYTF.

J is TRBJ2-1 and V is TRBV25-1; possibly TRBD2 for D (6 bases). Germline V CDR1 and CDR2: MGHDK, SYGVNS. V lost 4 bases, J lost 0 bases, and 13 bases lay in between. The CDR3 contains 16 residues. The DNA for the CDR3 is TGTGCCAGCAGTGCTAGCGCTTATAGCTCCTACAATGAGCAGTTCTTC. This encodes CASSASAYSSYNEQFF.

The chain recombines TRBV29-1 with TRBJ2-1, with D possibly being TRBD2 (5 bases). The CDR3 runs 15 residues. Germline-derived CDR1 and CDR2 are SQVTM and ANQGSEA. Trimming shortened V by 1 base and J by 5 bases, and 15 bases separated the two germline ends. CDR3 sequence: CSVEVLGWRDNEQFF. CDR3 sequence (DNA): TGCAGCGTTGAAGTCTTGGGATGGCGGGACAATGAGCAGTTCTTC.

The V and J genes are TRBV30 and TRBJ2-4, with a tentative D call TRBD1 (6 bases). The V end lost 2 bases, the J end lost 0 bases, and 11 bases lay between the germline ends. The CDR3 contains 15 residues. In germline, CDR1 is GTSNPN, CDR2 SVGIG (reference sequence). The chain's CDR3 is CAWSIGQLAKNIQYF. The CDR3 bases are TGTGCCTGGAGTATCGGACAGCTAGCCAAAAACATTCAGTACTTC.

V gene TRBV7-9 combines with J gene TRBJ1-2; 7 nucleotides agree with TRBD1. The CDR3 extends over 15 amino acids. The germline V gene encodes CDR1 SEHNR and CDR2 FQNEAQ (reference sequence). V shed 1 base and J 8 bases; nucleotides not matched to a gene: 10. The CDR3 region is CASSLGGDSVRGYTF. CDR3 DNA: TGTGCCAGCAGCTTAGGAGGGGACAGCGTAAGAGGCTACACCTTC.

This chain uses TRBV9 with TRBJ2-7; 10 nucleotides align to TRBD2. Germline trimming cut 0 bases from V and 5 bases from J; bases unmatched to any gene: 5. The CDR3 runs to 15 residues. CDR1 and CDR2 (germline): SGDLS, YYNGEE. The CDR3 DNA follows: TGTGCCAGCAGCGTAGGGGCGCTAGCGGGAGACGAGCAGTACTTC. Its protein is CASSVGALAGDEQYF.

This chain connects TRBV28 to TRBJ1-4; 8 bases fit TRBD1. Germline V lookup: CDR1 MDHEN, CDR2 SYDVKM. V shed 5 bases, J shed 6 bases, and the junction held 8 bases outside the gene matches. The CDR3 length is 15 residues. This CDR3 reads CASSPLDRVDEKLFF. CDR3 coding DNA: TGTGCCAGCAGTCCTTTGGACAGGGTGGATGAAAAACTGTTTTTT. Using reference TRBV28 and TRBJ1-4 for the parts outside the CDR3, the full variable domain is DVKVTQSSRYLVKRTGEKVFLECVQDMDHENMFWYRQDPGLGLRLIYFSYDVKMKEKGDIPEGYSVSREKKERFSLILESASTNQTSMYLCASSPLDRVDEKLFFGSGTQLSVL.

In DNA form, the CDR3 reads TGTGCCAGCAGCCCAACTAGCGGGAGGGCCTGGAGCACCGGGGAGCTGTTTTTT. Translating it yields CASSPTSGRAWSTGELFF. The chain employs TRBV7-3 and TRBJ2-2; 13 nucleotides agree with TRBD2. V shed 5 bases and J 4 bases; nucleotides not matched to a gene: 10. The CDR3 spans 18 residues. Germline CDR1 and CDR2: SGHTA and FQGTGA.

The rearrangement joins TRBV5-6 to TRBJ2-1; D ambiguous. This CDR3 spans 16 amino acids. Germline values: CDR1 SGHDT, CDR2 YYEEEE. The ends were cut back, 5 bases at V and 0 bases at J, with 15 bases in the middle. CDR3 nucleotides: TGTGCCAGCAGTCCCATGAGCGTTAGCTCCTACAATGAGCAGTTCTTC. Translation gives CASSPMSVSSYNEQFF.

This chain connects TRBV14 to TRBJ2-7; D remains ambiguous. Germline loops: CDR1 SGHDN, CDR2 FVKESK. V was shortened by 2 bases and J by 6 bases, with 11 bases between the two germline ends. The CDR3 is made up of 13 amino acids. The chain's CDR3 is CASSQYTLFEQYF. The CDR3 DNA is TGTGCCAGCAGCCAATACACCCTCTTCGAGCAGTACTTC.

This sequence joins TRBV27 and TRBJ2-1; perhaps TRBD2 as D (5 bases). The CDR3 contains 11 residues. V was pared by 8 bases and J by 4 bases, with 6 bases between. Germline lookup yields CDR1 MNHEY and CDR2 SMNVEV (reference sequence). CDR3 residues: CASRGYNEQFF. CDR3 in DNA: TGTGCCAGCCGAGGGTACAATGAGCAGTTCTTC.

The V and J genes are TRBV5-6 and TRBJ2-2; perhaps TRBD1 as D (6 bases). The CDR3 spans 13 residues. The germline CDR1 and CDR2 sequences are SGHDT and YYEEEE. With 6 bases removed from V and 7 bases from J, the gap between germline ends came to 13 bases. The DNA of the CDR3 is TGTGCCAGCAAGACAGGCTCTTTCGGGGAGCTGTTTTTT. This codes for CASKTGSFGELFF.

The chain couples TRBV28 to TRBJ2-3, with 7 bases lining up with TRBD1. The CDR3 covers 14 residues. CDR1 and CDR2 from the germline V gene are MDHEN and SYDVKM. V lost 5 bases, J lost 4 bases, and 6 bases stayed unmatched. CDR3 in DNA: TGTGCCAGCAGTAGTGGACAGGCCCCAGATACGCAGTATTTT. This gives the protein CASSSGQAPDTQYF.

The chain employs TRBV6-1 and TRBJ1-5, with D perhaps TRBD1 (6 bases). The germline V gene has CDR1 MNHNS and CDR2 SASEGT. Trimming took off 8 bases at V and 6 bases at J, with 14 bases between the two ends. This CDR3 is built from 13 residues. The CDR3 spells CASVQGFLQPQHF. CDR3 coding DNA: TGTGCCAGCGTGCAGGGGTTCCTTCAGCCCCAGCATTTT.

As regards this clone: The junction does not match germline at one end; this may be a read error. The rearrangement links TRBV6-1 to TRBJ2-1; 11 positions match TRBD2. Germline V gene sequence: CDR1 MNHNS, CDR2 SASEGT. The CDR3 sequence is 12 residues long. The chain's CDR3 is CASSGSGRANVF. In DNA, the CDR3 is TGTGCCAGCAGTGGTAGCGGGAGGGCCAACGTCTTC.

V and J are TRBV4-1 and TRBJ2-1; TRBD2 agrees at 9 bases. V was clipped by 0 bases and J by 7 bases; unmatched bases: 7. This CDR3 has 16 residues. Germline CDR1 reads MGHRA; CDR2 reads YSYEKL. The CDR3 DNA sequence: TGCGCCAGCAGCCAAGATCGGAGGCGGGAGGGGAATGAGCAGTTCTTC. As protein: CASSQDRRREGNEQFF.

This rearrangement joins TRBV6-5 to TRBJ2-7, with TRBD2 matching over 10 bases. The trim removed 5 bases at V and 4 bases at J, leaving 5 bases unmatched. The CDR3 totals 14 residues. Germline CDR1 is MNHEY and CDR2 is SVGAGI. Here the CDR3 DNA reads TGTGCCAGCAGTGCTAGCGGGAGCGGTTACGAGCAGTACTTC. It yields the protein CASSASGSGYEQYF.

Of note for this clone: This same CDR3 is encoded by further DNA sequences in the sample. CDR3 sequence (DNA): TGTGCCAGTAGTATCCCGGGACTCTCCTACGAGCAGTACTTC. Translated: CASSIPGLSYEQYF. The chain uses TRBV19 and TRBJ2-7; D is perhaps TRBD2 (6 bases). The CDR3 spans 14 residues. Trimming left V 3 bases short and J 0 bases short, with 9 bases between. Germline values: CDR1 LNHDA, CDR2 SQIVND (reference sequence). The full variable domain, its missing parts supplied by reference TRBV19 and TRBJ2-7, is DGGITQSPKYLFRKEGQNVTLSCEQNLNHDAMYWYRQDPGQGLRLIYYSQIVNDFQKGDIAEGYSVSREKKESFPLTVTSAQKNPTAFYLCASSIPGLSYEQYFGPGTRLTVT.

This sequence joins TRBV6-5 and TRBJ2-6, with a tentative D call TRBD2 (5 bases). CDR1 is MNHEY, CDR2 SVGAGI, per germline. The CDR3 loop spans 15 amino acids. V was trimmed by 2 bases and J by 2 bases, leaving 7 bases between them. Here the CDR3 reads CASSYTGTGANVLTF. As DNA, the CDR3 is TGTGCCAGCAGTTACACGGGGACTGGGGCCAACGTCCTGACTTTC.

The chain is built from TRBV2 and TRBJ2-3; 12 bases line up with TRBD2. J lost 7 bases, V lost 3 bases, and 5 bases had no gene match. Per germline, CDR1 SNHLY and CDR2 FYNNEI. The CDR3 extends over 15 amino acids. The CDR3 nucleotides read TGTGCCAGCAGTGATATAGGACTAGCGGGGAATACGCAGTATTTT. Translating gives CASSDIGLAGNTQYF.

V and J are TRBV2 and TRBJ1-5; the match to TRBD1 covers 7 bases. V gave up 5 bases and J gave up 4 bases; unmatched junction bases: 5. The CDR3 has 14 residues. CDR1 SNHLY and CDR2 FYNNEI come from the germline V gene. CDR3 amino acids: CASSPGQVNQPQHF. The CDR3 nucleotides are TGTGCCAGCAGTCCTGGACAGGTTAATCAGCCCCAGCATTTT.

This rearrangement joins TRBV7-3 to TRBJ2-5; 10 bases align to TRBD2. In germline, CDR1 is SGHTA, CDR2 FQGTGA. Trimming at V came to 5 bases and at J to 1 base, leaving 7 bases not matched to a gene. CDR3 length: 16 amino acids. Here the CDR3 DNA reads TGTGCCAGCAGCGCAGGACTAGCGGTTTCCCAAGAGACCCAGTACTTC. Translated, it gives CASSAGLAVSQETQYF.

The rearrangement joins TRBV19 to TRBJ1-1; 12 bases fit TRBD1. V lost 4 bases and J lost 4; bases outside the gene matches: 13. Germline V gene data show CDR1 as LNHDA and CDR2 as SQIVND (reference sequence). This CDR3 contains 18 residues. CDR3 coding DNA: TGTGCCAGTAGTACCTTCCCGGGACAGGGGGCTGTCGGCACTGAAGCTTTCTTT. Protein: CASSTFPGQGAVGTEAFF.

J is TRBJ2-5 and V is TRBV1; the table gives TRBD2 as D, unverified against the DNA. TRBV1 is shown as a pseudogene. The CDR3 spans 17 residues. In DNA form, the CDR3 reads TGCACCAGCAGCCAACCCATTGAGCGGGAGTCAGAAGAGACCCAGTACTTC. It specifies CTSSQPIERESEETQYF.

The V and J genes are TRBV4-1 and TRBJ2-7; D possibly corresponds to TRBD1 (6 bases). Per germline, CDR1 MGHRA and CDR2 YSYEKL. The CDR3 is 13 residues long. Trimming removed 3 bases at V and 3 bases at J, with 9 bases between. The CDR3 region is CASSQDRYYEQYF. The CDR3 DNA reads as TGCGCCAGCAGCCAGGACAGATACTACGAGCAGTACTTC.

This chain uses TRBV4-1 with TRBJ2-7; TRBD1 is a possible D gene (6 bases). This CDR3 is 17 amino acids long. V lost 3 bases and J lost 3, with 21 bases in between. CDR1 is MGHRA and CDR2 is YSYEKL in the germline V gene. CDR3 bases: TGCGCCAGCAGCCATCCTGGCTATGAGGGACACCTCTACGAGCAGTACTTC. This encodes CASSHPGYEGHLYEQYF.